Listed below are T cell receptor beta chains from one sample, sequenced in a study of post-analysis software for immune sequencing data. TCRdb re-called the PCR reads with MiXCR, one entry per CDR3 protein. The sample holds roughly 670,000 distinct CDR3 sequences, roughly three fifths seen once. Sequencing was carried out using blood. These receptors were collected from a girl aged 2-9 years with multiple sclerosis. Both conserved end residues are part of each CDR3. Fields, in order: D gene, V gene, clone size, J gene, CDR3 DNA, CDR3 protein. D genes are given only for firm matches. Size values are once, few and many counts, or a class for expanded clones, and some rows have none.

>-|TRBV12-3/TRBV12-4|-|TRBJ2-4
TGTGCCAGCAGTAGGAGTCTAGCCAAAAACATTCAGTACTTC
CASSRSLAKNIQYF
>-|TRBV9|-|TRBJ2-1
TGTGCCAGCAGCGGGAGACCAGTAGAAGAGCAGTTCTTC
CASSGRPVEEQFF
>TRBD1|TRBV20-1|many|TRBJ2-7
TGCAGTGCTGGAATGCCGGGACAGCTCCACTACGAGCAGTACTTC
CSAGMPGQLHYEQYF
>-|TRBV20-1|-|TRBJ1-1
TGCAGTGCTAGAATAACCGGGGGAGCTTTCTTT
CSARITGGAFF
>TRBD2|TRBV7-2|-|TRBJ2-1
TGTGCCAGCAGCTGGCTAGCGGGGGGCTACAATGAGCAGTTCTTC
CASSWLAGGYNEQFF
>-|TRBV29-1|-|TRBJ1-5
TGCAGCGTTTTTCCCGACACAGGTTGGAATCAGCCCCAGCATTTT
CSVFPDTGWNQPQHF
>TRBD1|TRBV4-1|-|TRBJ2-1
TGCGCCAGCAGTCCGACAGGGGCCAACTACAATGAGCAGTTCTTC
CASSPTGANYNEQFF
>TRBD2|TRBV10-2|-|TRBJ2-7
TGCGCCAGCAGTGTACTTGGGCGGGACTACTTCTACGAGCAGTACTTC
CASSVLGRDYFYEQYF
>TRBD2|TRBV20-1|-|TRBJ2-1
TGCAGTGCTAATGTAGCGAGCGGGGGGTACAATGAGCAGTTCTTC
CSANVASGGYNEQFF
>TRBD2|TRBV20-1|few|TRBJ2-3
TGCAGTGCTAGGCCCGAGCGGGAAGGTACAGATACGCAGTATTTT
CSARPEREGTDTQYF